Detailed here is one TCR beta chain. The data stem from a study of T cell responses to AZD1222 COVID-19 vaccine. Germline assignment: CDR1 SNHLY and CDR2 FYNNEI. V gave up 7 bases and J gave up 1 base, with 13 bases separating them. There are 14 residues in the CDR3. Assay: immunoSEQ multiplex PCR; the TCRdb copy retains only in-frame clones and omits some. This sample has about 73,000 clones; 75% to 90% occur once, and the top ten carry approximately 1.4%. The clonotype originates from an adult who received the AZD1222 COVID-19 vaccine. The V call is TRBV2, the J call TRBJ1-2, with D tentatively TRBD1 (5 bases). Source: peripheral blood, taken 28 days after the second AZD1222 dose. The CDR3 spells CASTTDTFNYGYTF. In DNA form, the CDR3 reads TGTGCCAGCACTACGGACACATTTAACTATGGCTACACCTTC. The variable domain in full, completed from reference TRBV2 and TRBJ1-2, reads EPEVTQTPSHQVTQMGQEVILRCVPISNHLYFYWYRQILGQKVEFLVSFYNNEISEKSEIFDDQFSVERPDGSNFTLKIRSTKLEDSAMYFCASTTDTFNYGYTFGSGTRLTVV.